This entry features one T cell receptor (beta chain) sequence. Its antigen is unknown. Second doses that came at about 4 or about 12 weeks were put together. V was trimmed by 1 base and J by 14 bases, leaving 17 bases between them. Germline assignment: CDR1 MNHNS and CDR2 SASEGT. The CDR3 consists of 14 residues. Some clones are missing from TCRdb's copy, which holds only in-frame ones; the method was immunoSEQ multiplex PCR. The sample has some 150,000 clones; around nine tenths are singletons. The sample is drawn from a study of T cell responses to AZD1222 COVID-19 vaccine. General observations from the study: Sampling captured repertoires only after the peak T cell response. The study reported that nearly half of spike-specific TCRs target unmutated variant regions. Spike was spanned by vaccine-associated CD4 TCRs, with dominance at 160-218 and 743-854.

This clonotype was obtained from an adult who received the AZD1222 COVID-19 vaccine. The chain links TRBV6-1 to TRBJ1-4; no definite D call. Here the sequenced sample was peripheral blood, taken 28 days after the second AZD1222 dose. Written as DNA, the CDR3 is TGTGCCAGCAGTGAAGGGACGTTGAGGAGCAGGCTGTTTTTT. Amino acid sequence: CASSEGTLRSRLFF.